Reported below is one T cell receptor beta chain. Antigen unknown. Together with a sample-barcoded 5' primer, a J-beta primer mix was included in a second PCR lasting roughly 6 to 12 cycles. TCRdb reanalysed the 5' RACE reads using MiXCR and keeps one entry per CDR3 protein. The sample contains 590,000 or so distinct CDR3 sequences, about 30% of which appear only once. V lost 0 bases and J lost 5, with 13 bases in between. CDR3 length: 15 amino acids. Germline CDR1 is DFQATT and CDR2 is SNEGSKA (reference sequence). The source of the sample is a study of blood T cells in healthy people across ages. Broader study findings: Naive CD4+ cells and diversity were both higher in long-lived donors than in aged donors. Leaving the PBMCs unsorted stopped any conclusive comparison of naive versus antigen-experienced cells. CMV status of donors was not determined, possibly confounding expanded clonotype changes.

The sequence came from a woman older than 75 in good health. The V call is TRBV20-1, the J call TRBJ2-2; D gene unclear. The material sequenced was blood. CDR3 in amino acids: CSARDWSIGTGELFF. For the CDR3, the DNA is TGCAGTGCTAGAGATTGGAGTATTGGGACCGGGGAGCTGTTTTTT.